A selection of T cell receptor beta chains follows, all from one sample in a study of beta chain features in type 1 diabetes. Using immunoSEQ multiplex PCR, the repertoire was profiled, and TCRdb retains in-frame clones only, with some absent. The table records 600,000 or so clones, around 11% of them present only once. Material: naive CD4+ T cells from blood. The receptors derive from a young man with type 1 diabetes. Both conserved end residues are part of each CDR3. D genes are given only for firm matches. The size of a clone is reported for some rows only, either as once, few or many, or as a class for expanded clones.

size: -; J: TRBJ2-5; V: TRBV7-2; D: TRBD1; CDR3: CASSFQGASQETQYF; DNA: TGTGCCAGCAGCTTCCAGGGGGCCAGCCAAGAGACCCAGTACTTC
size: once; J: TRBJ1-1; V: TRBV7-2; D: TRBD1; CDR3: CASSFPTSDRENTEAFF; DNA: TGTGCCAGCAGCTTCCCTACCTCCGACAGGGAGAACACTGAAGCTTTCTTT
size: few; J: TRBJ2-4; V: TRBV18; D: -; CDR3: CASSPRGDREEFSHF; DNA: TGTGCCAGCTCACCACGTGGGGACCGTGAGGAATTTTCGCACTTC
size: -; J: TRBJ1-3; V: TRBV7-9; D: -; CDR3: CASSLNRGPGNTIYF; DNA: TGTGCCAGCAGCTTAAATCGGGGGCCTGGAAACACCATATATTTT
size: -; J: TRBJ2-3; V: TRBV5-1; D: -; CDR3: CASSFQGEDTQYF; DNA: TGCGCCAGCAGCTTCCAGGGAGAAGATACGCAGTATTTT
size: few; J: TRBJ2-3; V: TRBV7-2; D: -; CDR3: CASSLARQGGTSTDTQYF; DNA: TGTGCCAGCAGCTTAGCGCGGCAGGGGGGGACTAGCACAGATACGCAGTATTTT
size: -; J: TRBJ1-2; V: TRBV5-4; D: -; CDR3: CASSLGNRQPYGYTF; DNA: TGTGCCAGCAGCTTGGGGAACCGACAGCCCTATGGCTACACCTTC
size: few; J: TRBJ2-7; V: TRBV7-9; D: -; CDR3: CASSLAAGITHEQYF; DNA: TGTGCCAGCAGCTTAGCAGCGGGCATCACCCACGAGCAGTACTTC
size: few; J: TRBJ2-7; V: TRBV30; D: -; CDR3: CAWSVPGVYEQYF; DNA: TGTGCCTGGAGTGTACCGGGAGTCTACGAGCAGTACTTC
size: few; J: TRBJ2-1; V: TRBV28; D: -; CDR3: CASSEGGRFPEEQFF; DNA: TGTGCCAGCAGTGAAGGGGGGCGGTTCCCCGAGGAGCAGTTCTTC
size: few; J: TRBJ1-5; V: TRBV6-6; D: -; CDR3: CASSSRGQPQHF; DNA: TGTGCCAGCAGTTCCAGGGGACAGCCCCAGCATTTT
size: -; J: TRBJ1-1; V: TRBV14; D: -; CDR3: CASSQDLGTEAFF; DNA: TGTGCCAGCAGCCAAGATCTGGGCACTGAAGCTTTCTTT
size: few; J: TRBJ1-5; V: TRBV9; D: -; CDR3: CASSGDSNQPQHF; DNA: TGTGCCAGCAGCGGGGATAGCAATCAGCCCCAGCATTTT
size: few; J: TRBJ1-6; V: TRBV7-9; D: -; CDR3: CAIVKTGLSSSPLHF; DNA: TGTGCCATCGTCAAGACGGGTCTCTCCTCTTCACCCCTCCACTTT
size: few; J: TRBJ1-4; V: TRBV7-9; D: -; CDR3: CASRVGDEKLFF; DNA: TGTGCCAGCAGGGTGGGAGATGAAAAACTGTTTTTT
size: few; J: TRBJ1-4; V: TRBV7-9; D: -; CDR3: CASSAAGDMTEKLFF; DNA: TGTGCCAGCAGCGCCGCCGGGGACATGACTGAAAAACTGTTTTTT
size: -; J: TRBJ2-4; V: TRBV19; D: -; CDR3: CASSSGTTLAKNIQYF; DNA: TGTGCCAGTAGTAGTGGGACAACTCTAGCCAAAAACATTCAGTACTTC
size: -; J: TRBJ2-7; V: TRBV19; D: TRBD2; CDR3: CASRTSGAYEQYF; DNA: TGTGCCAGTAGGACTAGCGGGGCCTACGAGCAGTACTTC